The 17 T cell receptor beta chains in this list originate from one sample, sequenced in a study of shared clonotypes between healthy human individuals. Profiled with immunoSEQ multiplex PCR; TCRdb holds only in-frame clones, not every one. Of around 600,000 clones detected, about 98% appear once; the ten largest clones hold around 0.3%. CD8 cells classed as naive were CD45RO-negative and positively selected for CCR7, excluding terminally differentiated effector memory CD45RA+ cells. The material sequenced was naive CD8+ T cells sorted from blood. The receptor source for this set is a man aged 25-45 years in good health.

This clone appeared a single time. The chain carries TRBV7-9 and TRBJ2-7, with 10 bases matching TRBD2. Germline CDR1 reads SEHNR; CDR2 reads FQNEAQ (reference sequence). The CDR3 contains 15 residues. The ends lost 5 bases at V and 4 bases at J; junction bases unmatched: 8. The CDR3 DNA follows: TGTGCCAGCAGCGCCACCGGGACTAGCGAGTACGAGCAGTACTTC. Translated: CASSATGTSEYEQYF. The full variable domain, its missing parts supplied by reference TRBV7-9 and TRBJ2-7, is DTGVSQNPRHKITKRGQNVTFRCDPISEHNRLYWYRQTLGQGPEFLTYFQNEAQLEKSRLLSDRFSAERPKGSFSTLEIQRTEQGDSAMYLCASSATGTSEYEQYFGPGTRLTVT.

This rearrangement joins TRBV11-1 to TRBJ2-1, with TRBD1 matching over 7 bases. The germline gives CDR1 SGHAT, CDR2 FQDESV (reference sequence). V lost 5 bases to trimming and J lost 2 bases; unmatched junction nucleotides: 9. The CDR3 spans 16 residues. The CDR3 coding sequence is TGTGCCAGCAGCACCCGTTCCGGGACAGCCTACAATGAGCAGTTCTTC. Protein: CASSTRSGTAYNEQFF.

The chain recombines TRBV11-2 with TRBJ2-7; possible D gene TRBD2, 6 bases. CDR3 length: 13 amino acids. Trimming stripped 8 bases from V and 3 bases from J, with 14 bases between. Germline V gene data show CDR1 as SGHAT and CDR2 as FQNNGV. For the CDR3, the DNA is TGTGCCAGCTCGGGAGTCCAGTTCTACGAGCAGTACTTC. It encodes CASSGVQFYEQYF. Using reference TRBV11-2 and TRBJ2-7 for the parts outside the CDR3, the full variable domain is EAGVAQSPRYKIIEKRQSVAFWCNPISGHATLYWYQQILGQGPKLLIQFQNNGVVDDSQLPKDRFSAERLKGVDSTLKIQPAKLEDSAVYLCASSGVQFYEQYFGPGTRLTVT.

The gene calls are TRBV7-9 and TRBJ2-3; 7 bases agree with TRBD2. CDR1 is SEHNR, CDR2 FQNEAQ, per germline (reference sequence). The CDR3 covers 16 residues. Trimming took 2 bases from V and 7 from J; bases not matched to a gene: 12. CDR3 residues: CASSLQWEGREYTQYF. CDR3 sequence (DNA): TGTGCCAGCAGCTTACAATGGGAGGGGCGGGAATATACGCAGTATTTT.

This clone was seen once. The chain has TRBV9 and TRBJ2-2; unclear D gene. V was trimmed by 6 bases and J by 8 bases, leaving 8 bases between them. Germline V gene data show CDR1 as SGDLS and CDR2 as YYNGEE. This CDR3 is built from 11 residues. The CDR3 region is CASTSRGELFF. CDR3 nucleotides: TGTGCCAGCACCTCTAGAGGGGAGCTGTTTTTT.

This clone was detected only once. The rearrangement uses TRBV7-2 and TRBJ2-1; a possible D gene is TRBD2 (6 bases). The CDR3 is made up of 16 amino acids. Germline V gives CDR1 SGHTA, CDR2 FQGNSA. The V and J ends lost 1 base and 3 bases respectively, with 13 bases between them. CDR3 protein: CASSLVGGASYNEQFF. Written as DNA, the CDR3 is TGTGCCAGCAGCTTAGTGGGCGGGGCCAGCTACAATGAGCAGTTCTTC.

This chain connects TRBV9 to TRBJ2-1; 7 bases are shared with TRBD2. The CDR3 loop spans 14 amino acids. The V segment lost 4 bases and the J segment 8 bases; nucleotides outside the gene matches: 9. Germline V lookup: CDR1 SGDLS, CDR2 YYNGEE. The chain's CDR3 is CASSPRTSIYEQFF. Here the CDR3 DNA reads TGTGCCAGCAGCCCTCGGACTAGTATCTATGAGCAGTTCTTC.

The sample holds one count of this clone. J is TRBJ2-7 and V is TRBV29-1; possibly TRBD1 or TRBD2 for D (6 bases each). Germline assignment: CDR1 SQVTM and CDR2 ANQGSEA. The CDR3 length is 15 residues. Trimming left V 6 bases short and J 5 bases short, with 23 bases between. In DNA, the CDR3 is TGCAGCGTCTCCTTACTAGCCGACAGGAGGCACGAGCAGTACTTC. Translated: CSVSLLADRRHEQYF.

The J gene is TRBJ2-5, the V gene TRBV11-2, with a tentative D call TRBD2 (6 bases). The CDR3 loop spans 15 amino acids. CDR1 SGHAT and CDR2 FQNNGV come from the germline V gene. V lost 6 bases to trimming and J lost 2 bases, with 16 bases between them. The CDR3 DNA reads TGTGCCAGCAGTATACTAACCGGGAGACAAGAGACCCAGTACTTC. It codes for CASSILTGRQETQYF.

The chain uses TRBV13 and TRBJ1-3; D uncertain. The CDR3 runs to 14 residues. Trimming pared 5 bases from V and 4 bases from J, leaving 12 bases between. The germline CDR1 and CDR2 sequences are PRHDT and FYEKMQ (reference sequence). The CDR3: CASSPRQSGNTIYF. CDR3 sequence (DNA): TGTGCCAGCAGCCCCCGCCAATCCGGAAACACCATATATTTT.

The chain employs TRBV10-1 and TRBJ2-7; maybe TRBD1 (6 bases). Germline lookup yields CDR1 WNHNN and CDR2 SYGVQD (reference sequence). CDR3 length equals 15 residues. The ends were cut back, 0 bases at V and 5 bases at J, with 14 bases in the middle. Here the CDR3 reads CASSESWDTADEQYF. The CDR3 DNA reads as TGCGCCAGCAGTGAGTCGTGGGACACCGCCGACGAGCAGTACTTC.

This rearrangement joins TRBV4-1 to TRBJ1-5, with D unresolved. The V end lost 5 bases, the J end lost 4 bases, and 6 bases lay between the germline ends. The CDR3 covers 12 residues. Germline-derived CDR1 and CDR2 are MGHRA and YSYEKL. For the CDR3, the DNA is TGCGCCAGCAGCACGGTAAATCAGCCCCAGCATTTT. This codes for CASSTVNQPQHF.

V and J are TRBV5-4 and TRBJ2-1; D might be TRBD2 (6 bases). The CDR3 extends over 17 amino acids. From germline, CDR1 is SGHNT and CDR2 YYREEE (reference sequence). V lost 1 base to trimming and J lost 0 bases, with 14 bases between them. CDR3 DNA sequence: TGTGCCAGCAGCTTGATTGGGGACTTAGGCTCCTACAATGAGCAGTTCTTC. This translates into CASSLIGDLGSYNEQFF.

This chain links TRBV5-4 with TRBJ1-1; 10 nucleotides align to TRBD1. This CDR3 has 17 amino acids. J was trimmed by 0 bases and V by 6 bases; bases with no gene match: 11. Germline CDR1 is SGHNT and CDR2 is YYREEE (reference sequence). The CDR3: CASTMGGTGAVNTEAFF. In DNA form, the CDR3 reads TGTGCCAGCACCATGGGAGGGACAGGGGCCGTGAACACTGAAGCTTTCTTT.

The chain combines TRBV4-3 with TRBJ1-1; D is ambiguous. The V end was cut by 0 bases, the J end by 2 bases, with 7 bases between. Germline-derived CDR1 and CDR2 are LGHNA and YSLEER. CDR3 length: 14 residues. The CDR3 here is CASSQDLFNTEAFF. For the CDR3, the DNA is TGCGCCAGCAGCCAAGATCTCTTCAACACTGAAGCTTTCTTT.

This clone has just one count. The rearrangement joins TRBV6-5 to TRBJ2-7; D not certain. This CDR3 is built from 12 residues. Germline loops: CDR1 MNHEY, CDR2 SVGAGI. V lost 3 bases, J lost 3 bases, and 6 bases lay in between. The CDR3 is CASSYIGYEQYF. CDR3 nucleotides: TGTGCCAGCAGTTATATCGGCTACGAGCAGTACTTC.

The CDR3 DNA is TGTGCCAGCGGACACGACACCGGGGAGCTGTTTTTT. It yields the protein CASGHDTGELFF. This chain uses TRBV6-4 with TRBJ2-2, with TRBD1 as a possible D gene (5 bases). Germline-derived CDR1 and CDR2 are MRHNA and SNTAGT. Trimming cost V 8 bases and J 3 bases, with 7 bases left between them. The CDR3 extends over 12 amino acids.